These T cell receptor beta chains were read from a single sample in a study of shared clonotypes between healthy human individuals. TCRdb keeps only in-frame clones here, not all; method: immunoSEQ multiplex PCR. Of about 2 million clones listed, just under 95% are singletons. The source material was naive CD8+ T cells sorted from blood. These receptors were obtained from a man aged 18 to 30 in good health. The CDR3 runs from the conserved cysteine through the conserved F or W. Fields, in order: CDR3 length, V gene, J gene, clone size, D gene, CDR3 protein, CDR3 DNA. D genes are given only for firm matches. Only some rows state a clone size, as once, few, many or a class for expanded clones.

length: 15; V: TRBV5-1; J: TRBJ2-2; size: NA; D: NA; CDR3: CASSDAGLSTGELFF; DNA: TGCGCCAGCAGCGATGCCGGGTTGAGCACCGGGGAGCTGTTTTTT
length: 11; V: TRBV20-1; J: TRBJ2-3; size: NA; D: NA; CDR3: CSASSQNTQYF; DNA: TGCAGTGCTAGTTCGCAAAATACGCAGTATTTT
length: 14; V: TRBV7-9; J: TRBJ2-1; size: NA; D: NA; CDR3: CASSLLVGYNEQFF; DNA: TGTGCCAGCAGCTTACTGGTGGGGTACAATGAGCAGTTCTTC
length: 15; V: TRBV19; J: TRBJ1-5; size: NA; D: NA; CDR3: CASSLYPYSNQPQHF; DNA: TGTGCCAGTAGTCTCTACCCTTATAGCAATCAGCCCCAGCATTTT
length: 14; V: TRBV27; J: TRBJ2-7; size: once; D: NA; CDR3: CASSFSGPNYEQYF; DNA: TGTGCCAGCAGTTTTTCGGGACCAAACTACGAGCAGTACTTC
length: 12; V: TRBV29-1; J: TRBJ2-1; size: NA; D: NA; CDR3: CSGDTSYNEQFF; DNA: TGCAGCGGTGACACCTCCTACAATGAGCAGTTCTTC
length: 11; V: TRBV30; J: TRBJ2-3; size: NA; D: NA; CDR3: CAWAGTDTQYF; DNA: TGTGCCTGGGCCGGCACAGATACGCAGTATTTT
length: 15; V: TRBV2; J: TRBJ1-2; size: NA; D: NA; CDR3: CASSRDTRPNYGYTF; DNA: TGTGCCAGCAGCAGAGACACCCGTCCTAACTATGGCTACACCTTC
length: 13; V: TRBV7-2; J: TRBJ1-1; size: NA; D: NA; CDR3: CASSNDMHTEAFF; DNA: TGTGCCAGCAGCAACGACATGCACACTGAAGCTTTCTTT
length: 15; V: TRBV4-1; J: TRBJ2-3; size: NA; D: NA; CDR3: CASSQERGGVGMQYF; DNA: TGCGCCAGCAGCCAAGAACGGGGTGGGGTAGGGATGCAGTATTTT
length: 15; V: TRBV15; J: TRBJ1-4; size: NA; D: TRBD1; CDR3: CATGRQGGEDEKLFF; DNA: TGTGCCACAGGTAGACAGGGGGGTGAGGATGAAAAACTGTTTTTT
length: 15; V: TRBV18; J: TRBJ2-2; size: NA; D: TRBD2; CDR3: CASSQTSGNTGELFF; DNA: TGTGCCAGCTCGCAAACTAGCGGGAACACCGGGGAGCTGTTTTTT
length: 15; V: TRBV4-1; J: TRBJ2-3; size: NA; D: TRBD2; CDR3: CASSPSSGRTDTQYF; DNA: TGCGCCAGCAGCCCCAGTAGCGGGCGCACAGATACGCAGTATTTT
length: 14; V: TRBV6-5; J: TRBJ1-1; size: NA; D: NA; CDR3: CASSYGGENTEAFF; DNA: TGTGCCAGCAGTTACGGCGGGGAGAACACTGAAGCTTTCTTT
length: 15; V: TRBV19; J: TRBJ1-6; size: NA; D: NA; CDR3: CASSIVGDYNSPLHF; DNA: TGTGCCAGTAGTATCGTCGGGGATTATAATTCACCCCTCCACTTT
length: 12; V: TRBV5-1; J: TRBJ1-1; size: once; D: NA; CDR3: CASRVGTTEAFF; DNA: TGCGCCAGCAGGGTCGGAACAACTGAAGCTTTCTTT
length: 13; V: TRBV27; J: TRBJ2-5; size: NA; D: NA; CDR3: CASSLRGAETQYF; DNA: TGTGCCAGCAGTTTAAGGGGAGCGGAGACCCAGTACTTC
length: 12; V: TRBV28; J: TRBJ2-7; size: NA; D: NA; CDR3: CASRNLGYEQYF; DNA: TGTGCCAGCAGGAACCTAGGGTACGAGCAGTACTTC
length: 17; V: TRBV4-2; J: TRBJ1-2; size: once; D: TRBD1; CDR3: CASSPDQGAALSYGYTF; DNA: TGTGCCAGCAGCCCGGACCAGGGGGCAGCTTTGAGCTATGGCTACACCTTC
length: 11; V: TRBV20-1; J: TRBJ2-5; size: NA; D: NA; CDR3: CSARLAETQYF; DNA: TGCAGTGCTAGACTAGCAGAGACCCAGTACTTC
length: 15; V: TRBV5-4; J: TRBJ2-5; size: few; D: NA; CDR3: CASSLDPGNQETQYF; DNA: TGTGCCAGCAGCTTGGACCCGGGTAACCAAGAGACCCAGTACTTC
length: 13; V: TRBV10-3; J: TRBJ1-2; size: NA; D: NA; CDR3: CAISESSPDSYTF; DNA: TGTGCCATCAGTGAGTCGAGTCCCGACAGCTACACCTTC
length: 14; V: TRBV30; J: TRBJ1-6; size: NA; D: TRBD1; CDR3: CAWSVLPGGSPLHF; DNA: TGTGCCTGGAGTGTATTGCCAGGGGGATCACCCCTCCACTTT
length: 14; V: TRBV5-4; J: TRBJ2-3; size: NA; D: NA; CDR3: CASSSASNPDTQYF; DNA: TGTGCCAGCAGCTCGGCGAGCAACCCGGATACGCAGTATTTT
length: 13; V: TRBV2; J: TRBJ2-3; size: NA; D: NA; CDR3: CASSVSGTDTQYF; DNA: TGTGCCAGCAGTGTTAGCGGCACAGATACGCAGTATTTT
length: 19; V: TRBV21-1; J: TRBJ1-6; size: NA; D: NA; CDR3: CASSQTGTPTQETNSPLHF; DNA: TGTGCCAGCAGTCAGACCGGGACGCCTACCCAAGAGACTAATTCACCCCTCCACTTT
length: 14; V: TRBV2; J: TRBJ1-4; size: NA; D: NA; CDR3: CASSDGVQSEKLFF; DNA: TGTGCCAGCAGTGATGGGGTGCAAAGTGAAAAACTGTTTTTT
length: 12; V: TRBV27; J: TRBJ2-1; size: NA; D: TRBD1; CDR3: CASSLPGQNQFF; DNA: TGTGCCAGCAGTTTACCGGGACAGAATCAGTTCTTC
length: 13; V: TRBV23-1; J: TRBJ2-3; size: NA; D: NA; CDR3: CASSQVRSDTQYF; DNA: TGCGCCAGCAGTCAAGTTCGGTCAGATACGCAGTATTTT
length: 15; V: TRBV9; J: TRBJ2-5; size: NA; D: NA; CDR3: CASSSRVGRAETQYF; DNA: TGTGCCAGCAGCTCCCGTGTCGGGAGAGCAGAGACCCAGTACTTC
length: 14; V: TRBV9; J: TRBJ2-3; size: NA; D: NA; CDR3: CASSGAVPSLTQYF; DNA: TGTGCCAGCAGCGGAGCGGTGCCATCCCTTACGCAGTATTTT
length: 13; V: TRBV5-4; J: TRBJ1-1; size: NA; D: TRBD1; CDR3: CASSLQGRTEAFF; DNA: TGTGCCAGCAGCTTACAGGGGCGTACTGAAGCTTTCTTT
length: 13; V: TRBV29-1; J: TRBJ2-3; size: once; D: NA; CDR3: CSVEGPSTDTQYF; DNA: TGCAGCGTTGAGGGGCCAAGCACAGATACGCAGTATTTT
length: 14; V: TRBV28; J: TRBJ1-2; size: NA; D: NA; CDR3: CASSFIRADYGYTF; DNA: TGTGCCAGCAGTTTCATCAGGGCGGACTATGGCTACACCTTC
length: 17; V: TRBV9; J: TRBJ1-6; size: NA; D: TRBD1; CDR3: CASSEEGAPRDNSPLHF; DNA: TGTGCCAGCAGCGAGGAGGGGGCCCCACGGGATAATTCACCCCTCCACTTT
length: 13; V: TRBV6-1; J: TRBJ2-7; size: NA; D: NA; CDR3: CASSEQGFSEQYF; DNA: TGTGCCAGCAGTGAACAGGGCTTTAGCGAGCAGTACTTC
length: 14; V: TRBV6-8; J: TRBJ1-1; size: NA; D: NA; CDR3: CASSYWGYSTEAFF; DNA: TGTGCCAGCAGTTATTGGGGCTATAGCACTGAAGCTTTCTTT
length: 13; V: TRBV27; J: TRBJ2-3; size: NA; D: NA; CDR3: CASSMTSTDTQYF; DNA: TGTGCCAGCAGTATGACTAGCACAGATACGCAGTATTTT
length: 13; V: TRBV30; J: TRBJ1-6; size: NA; D: TRBD1; CDR3: CAWTGTGGSPLHF; DNA: TGTGCCTGGACCGGGACAGGGGGTTCACCCCTCCACTTT
length: 16; V: TRBV27; J: TRBJ2-5; size: NA; D: TRBD1; CDR3: CASSEASGTGRETQYF; DNA: TGTGCCAGCAGTGAAGCGTCTGGGACAGGGCGGGAGACCCAGTACTTC
length: 12; V: TRBV7-9; J: TRBJ1-1; size: NA; D: NA; CDR3: CASSPVDTEAFF; DNA: TGTGCCAGCAGCCCCGTGGACACTGAAGCTTTCTTT
length: 13; V: TRBV4-1; J: TRBJ1-1; size: NA; D: NA; CDR3: CASSFRDNTEAFF; DNA: TGCGCCAGCAGTTTCAGGGACAACACTGAAGCTTTCTTT
length: 11; V: TRBV5-1; J: TRBJ2-7; size: NA; D: NA; CDR3: CASRNSYEQYF; DNA: TGCGCCAGCCGCAACTCCTACGAGCAGTACTTC
length: 14; V: TRBV19; J: TRBJ2-5; size: NA; D: NA; CDR3: CASTDPGIQETQYF; DNA: TGTGCCAGTACCGACCCCGGGATCCAAGAGACCCAGTACTTC
length: 21; V: TRBV2; J: TRBJ2-7; size: NA; D: TRBD2; CDR3: CASSESAGGDPNYVQTYEQYF; DNA: TGTGCCAGCAGTGAATCAGCGGGAGGGGACCCCAATTATGTACAGACCTACGAGCAGTACTTC
length: 14; V: TRBV9; J: TRBJ2-7; size: NA; D: NA; CDR3: CASSVGVGYYEQYF; DNA: TGTGCCAGCAGCGTAGGTGTAGGGTACTACGAGCAGTACTTC
length: 17; V: TRBV13; J: TRBJ2-1; size: NA; D: TRBD2; CDR3: CASSIETSGGAGNEQFF; DNA: TGTGCCAGCAGCATCGAGACTAGCGGGGGGGCTGGAAATGAGCAGTTCTTC
length: 15; V: TRBV2; J: TRBJ2-7; size: NA; D: NA; CDR3: CASILPQISSYEQYF; DNA: TGTGCCAGCATCCTCCCCCAAATTAGCTCCTACGAGCAGTACTTC
length: 15; V: TRBV4-3; J: TRBJ2-3; size: once; D: NA; CDR3: CASSQTDLGTDTQYF; DNA: TGCGCCAGCAGCCAAACCGACCTGGGGACAGATACGCAGTATTTT
length: 14; V: TRBV27; J: TRBJ1-4; size: NA; D: NA; CDR3: CASRDGTGPGELFF; DNA: TGTGCCAGCAGAGACGGGACCGGGCCCGGGGAACTGTTTTTT
length: 14; V: TRBV9; J: TRBJ2-1; size: once; D: NA; CDR3: CASSLAGDHNEQFF; DNA: TGTGCCAGCAGCCTAGCCGGGGATCACAATGAGCAGTTCTTC
length: 15; V: TRBV2; J: TRBJ2-7; size: NA; D: NA; CDR3: CASSEAGVPPREQYF; DNA: TGTGCCAGCAGTGAAGCAGGGGTCCCCCCCCGCGAGCAGTACTTC
length: 13; V: TRBV29-1; J: TRBJ2-7; size: NA; D: NA; CDR3: CSVEDRQTYEQYF; DNA: TGCAGCGTTGAAGACCGACAGACCTACGAGCAGTACTTC
length: 16; V: TRBV9; J: TRBJ2-2; size: few; D: TRBD2; CDR3: CASSFTSGRVPGELFF; DNA: TGTGCCAGCAGCTTTACTAGCGGGAGGGTCCCCGGGGAGCTGTTTTTT
length: 16; V: TRBV27; J: TRBJ2-3; size: NA; D: NA; CDR3: CASSALGVGGPDTQYF; DNA: TGTGCCAGCAGTGCCCTGGGAGTCGGGGGCCCAGATACGCAGTATTTT